This T cell receptor (beta chain) was sequenced for a study of blood T cell repertoires in COVID-19. Original handling: For nucleated cells, counts were estimated from reference gene primer amplification. Some clones are missing from TCRdb's copy, which holds only in-frame ones; the method was immunoSEQ multiplex PCR. The V and J calls and clone size are taken from that table; D and trimming were inferred from the DNA. The sample records 70,000 or so clones, 65% to 85% being singletons. V lost 2 bases, J lost 0 bases, and 2 bases stayed unmatched. Looked up from germline, CDR1 is MNHEY and CDR2 is SMNVEV (reference sequence). The length of the CDR3 is 15 residues. Seattle patients were enrolled during active infection and followed longitudinally.

This receptor was obtained from a man aged 50-59 years with COVID-19, enrolled during active disease. This chain connects TRBV27 to TRBJ1-1, with 8 bases lining up with TRBD1. Sequencing used peripheral blood. The CDR3 sequence is CASSLTGQVNTEAFF. The CDR3 nucleotides are TGTGCCAGCAGTTTAACGGGACAGGTGAACACTGAAGCTTTCTTT.